This T cell receptor beta chain was retrieved from a study of blood T cell repertoires in COVID-19. This CDR3 comprises 14 residues. Germline V gene lookup returns CDR1 SGHDT and CDR2 YYEEEE. The germline V and J ends were trimmed by 5 bases and 4 bases, with 15 bases remaining between them. This table comes from immunoSEQ multiplex PCR, and its TCRdb copy is limited to in-frame clones, with some not included. This sample carries about 130,000 clones, roughly three quarters of them seen once, and the ten largest clones take approximately 2%. What was sequenced was peripheral blood. The chain is built from TRBV5-6 and TRBJ1-1, with D uncertain. The clonotype was recovered from a woman in her sixties or seventies with acute or convalescent COVID-19. CDR3 sequence (DNA): TGTGCCAGCAGACTCGAATCCATGAGCACTGAAGCTTTCTTT. As protein: CASRLESMSTEAFF.